Listed here is a single TCR beta chain. The antigen is unknown. The CDR3 is 15 residues long. Germline-derived CDR1 and CDR2 are SGHVS and FNYEAQ. V was pared by 1 base and J by 3 bases, with 10 bases between. The PCR made use of 60 Vbeta and 13 Jbeta primers. Produced via immunoSEQ multiplex PCR; TCRdb's table is partial and in-frame only. The repertoire table contains some 200,000 clones. The entry originates in a study of cytomegalovirus exposure and HLA in healthy donors. Across the whole study: Of a few hundred genotyped donors, roughly 81% grouped in the Caucasian-associated ancestry cluster. The study's findings and limits: HLA allele associations emerged for some 16,000 TCR beta sequences in a later analysis, at 0.05 false discovery rate. Cytomegalovirus-associated TCR beta chains were listed, numbering some 150.

The V and J genes are TRBV7-6 and TRBJ1-5, with D maybe TRBD1 (5 bases). The TCR originated in a girl aged 2 to 9 in good health and CMV-seropositive. Sequenced: PBMCs. The CDR3: CASSLVLGDNQPQHF. CDR3 bases: TGTGCCAGCAGCTTAGTTTTAGGGGACAATCAGCCCCAGCATTTT.